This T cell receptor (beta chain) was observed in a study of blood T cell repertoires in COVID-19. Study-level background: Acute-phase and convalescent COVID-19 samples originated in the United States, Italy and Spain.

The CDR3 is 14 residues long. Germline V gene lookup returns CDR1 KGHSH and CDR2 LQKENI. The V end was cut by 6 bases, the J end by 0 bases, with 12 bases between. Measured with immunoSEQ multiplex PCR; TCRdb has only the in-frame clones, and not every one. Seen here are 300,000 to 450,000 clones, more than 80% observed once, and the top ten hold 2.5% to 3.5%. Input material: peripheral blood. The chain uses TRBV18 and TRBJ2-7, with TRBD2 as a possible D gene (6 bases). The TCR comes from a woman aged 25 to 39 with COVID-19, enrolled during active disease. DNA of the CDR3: TGTGCCAGCTCTTCGGAGACTAGCTCCTACGAGCAGTACTTC. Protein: CASSSETSSYEQYF.